Listed below are T cell receptor beta chains from one sample, sequenced in a study of CD8+CD57+ T cells in acquired aplastic anemia. TCRdb passed the reads through MiXCR, listing each CDR3 protein once. The sample consists of around 250,000 distinct CDR3 sequences, 55% to 65% of them appearing once. Sequencing used sorted CD4+, CD8+, or CD8+CD57+ T cells (not recorded which) from PBMCs. Receptor source: a human donor with severe aplastic anemia or a healthy control (not recorded which). CDR3s include the opening cysteine and the closing phenylalanine or tryptophan. Each record gives: D gene, V gene, J gene, clone size, CDR3 length, CDR3 DNA, CDR3 protein. A D gene is named only where the DNA matches it firmly. The size of a clone is reported for some rows only, either as once, few or many, or as a class for expanded clones.

D gene: .; V gene: TRBV18; J gene: TRBJ2-5; clone size: many; CDR3 length: 13; CDR3 DNA: TGTGCCAGCTCACCTTTGGCGAAAGAGACCCAGTACTTC; CDR3 protein: CASSPLAKETQYF
D gene: .; V gene: TRBV2; J gene: TRBJ2-7; clone size: .; CDR3 length: 11; CDR3 DNA: TGTGCCAGCAGTGTCAAATACGAGCAGTACTTC; CDR3 protein: CASSVKYEQYF
D gene: .; V gene: TRBV12-3/TRBV12-4; J gene: TRBJ1-2; clone size: few; CDR3 length: 16; CDR3 DNA: TGTGCCAGCAGTTTAATTTTCCCAGGAGATAACTATGGCTACACCTTC; CDR3 protein: CASSLIFPGDNYGYTF
D gene: .; V gene: TRBV11-2; J gene: TRBJ1-5; clone size: many; CDR3 length: 14; CDR3 DNA: TGTGCCAGCAGCTTAGGGACAGAGAATCAGCCCCAGCATTTT; CDR3 protein: CASSLGTENQPQHF
D gene: .; V gene: TRBV7-3; J gene: TRBJ1-1; clone size: .; CDR3 length: 15; CDR3 DNA: TGTGCCAGCAGCTCGATGCCGGGACAGAACACTGAAGCTTTCTTT; CDR3 protein: CASSSMPGQNTEAFF
D gene: .; V gene: TRBV7-9; J gene: TRBJ2-3; clone size: many; CDR3 length: 12; CDR3 DNA: TGTGCCAGCAGCTTCAAGTTAGATACGCAGTATTTT; CDR3 protein: CASSFKLDTQYF
D gene: .; V gene: TRBV7-3; J gene: TRBJ2-1; clone size: few; CDR3 length: 13; CDR3 DNA: TGTGCCAGCAGCTGGCGCCAAGCGCGGGATTTGTTCTTC; CDR3 protein: CASSWRQARDLFF
D gene: .; V gene: TRBV10-3; J gene: TRBJ1-3; clone size: .; CDR3 length: 13; CDR3 DNA: TGTGCCACCCTGGAGGGACCTGGAAACACCATATATTTT; CDR3 protein: CATLEGPGNTIYF
D gene: TRBD2; V gene: TRBV27; J gene: TRBJ2-5; clone size: many; CDR3 length: 14; CDR3 DNA: TGTGCCAGCAGTTCCCCAGCGGGACTAGCGACCCAGTACTTC; CDR3 protein: CASSSPAGLATQYF
D gene: .; V gene: TRBV6-5; J gene: TRBJ2-5; clone size: many; CDR3 length: 11; CDR3 DNA: TGTGCCAGCAGTAGCCCCCAGACCCAGTACTTC; CDR3 protein: CASSSPQTQYF
D gene: .; V gene: TRBV20-1; J gene: TRBJ2-3; clone size: .; CDR3 length: 15; CDR3 DNA: TGCAGTGCTAGGGACGGCTGGGGGGGCACAGATACGCAGTATTTT; CDR3 protein: CSARDGWGGTDTQYF
D gene: .; V gene: TRBV24-1; J gene: TRBJ1-6; clone size: few; CDR3 length: 14; CDR3 DNA: TGTGCCACCAGTATGGGGCGGGATAATTCACCCCTCCACTTT; CDR3 protein: CATSMGRDNSPLHF
D gene: .; V gene: TRBV28; J gene: TRBJ2-5; clone size: few; CDR3 length: 15; CDR3 DNA: TGTGCCAGCACCCTTTTGGGGGCCAGTCAAGAGACCCAGTACTTC; CDR3 protein: CASTLLGASQETQYF
D gene: .; V gene: TRBV7-2; J gene: TRBJ2-3; clone size: .; CDR3 length: 16; CDR3 DNA: TGTGCCAGCAGCTTAGCACCAGTATTTAGCACAGATACGCAGTATTTT; CDR3 protein: CASSLAPVFSTDTQYF
D gene: .; V gene: TRBV7-3; J gene: TRBJ1-3; clone size: many; CDR3 length: 15; CDR3 DNA: TGTGCCAGCAGTCGATATCCGGGCTCTGGAAACACCATATATTTT; CDR3 protein: CASSRYPGSGNTIYF
D gene: .; V gene: TRBV10-1; J gene: TRBJ1-1; clone size: few; CDR3 length: 14; CDR3 DNA: TGCGCCAGCAGTGACGGAGACAGGAACACTGAAGCTTTCTTT; CDR3 protein: CASSDGDRNTEAFF
D gene: TRBD2; V gene: TRBV19; J gene: TRBJ2-2; clone size: many; CDR3 length: 19; CDR3 DNA: TGTGCCAGTAGTATAGAGCCCGCGGGACTAGCGGGTAACACCGGGGAGCTGTTTTTT; CDR3 protein: CASSIEPAGLAGNTGELFF
D gene: .; V gene: TRBV7-9; J gene: TRBJ2-3; clone size: .; CDR3 length: 12; CDR3 DNA: TGTGCCAGCAGCTTAGCAGAACCTACGCAGTATTTT; CDR3 protein: CASSLAEPTQYF
D gene: .; V gene: TRBV15; J gene: TRBJ2-1; clone size: few; CDR3 length: 12; CDR3 DNA: TGTGCCACCAGCGGGGACTGGAGTGAGCAGTTCTTC; CDR3 protein: CATSGDWSEQFF
D gene: .; V gene: TRBV10-3; J gene: TRBJ2-3; clone size: few; CDR3 length: 16; CDR3 DNA: TGTGCCATCAGTGAGTCCGTTGTACGCTGGACGGATACGCAGTATTTT; CDR3 protein: CAISESVVRWTDTQYF
D gene: TRBD1; V gene: TRBV19; J gene: TRBJ2-3; clone size: many; CDR3 length: 16; CDR3 DNA: TGTGCCAGTAGAAACAGGGGGCCCAGCCGCACAGATACGCAGTATTTT; CDR3 protein: CASRNRGPSRTDTQYF
D gene: TRBD1; V gene: TRBV19; J gene: TRBJ1-2; clone size: many; CDR3 length: 14; CDR3 DNA: TGTGCCAGTAGTCTGATAGACAGGGCCGCTGGCTACACCTTC; CDR3 protein: CASSLIDRAAGYTF
D gene: .; V gene: TRBV7-9; J gene: TRBJ1-1; clone size: .; CDR3 length: 15; CDR3 DNA: TGTGCCAGCAGCGTAGGATACAGAGAGGGCTCTGAAGCTTTCTTT; CDR3 protein: CASSVGYREGSEAFF
D gene: .; V gene: TRBV7-9; J gene: TRBJ2-1; clone size: few; CDR3 length: 12; CDR3 DNA: TGTGCCAGCAGCAGCAGGGTGGTCGAGCAGTTCTTC; CDR3 protein: CASSSRVVEQFF
D gene: .; V gene: TRBV2; J gene: TRBJ2-3; clone size: .; CDR3 length: 10; CDR3 DNA: TGTGCCAGCAGTGAGTTTACGCAGTATTTT; CDR3 protein: CASSEFTQYF
D gene: .; V gene: TRBV20-1; J gene: TRBJ2-7; clone size: few; CDR3 length: 13; CDR3 DNA: TGCAGTGCTAGTCATTCCCCAGCCTACGAGCAGTACTTC; CDR3 protein: CSASHSPAYEQYF
D gene: .; V gene: TRBV4-3; J gene: TRBJ1-6; clone size: .; CDR3 length: 19; CDR3 DNA: TGCGCCAGCAGCCCCCAACAACCGAGACAATGGTCCTATAATTCGCCCCTCCACTTT; CDR3 protein: CASSPQQPRQWSYNSPLHF
D gene: .; V gene: TRBV7-3; J gene: TRBJ2-3; clone size: .; CDR3 length: 14; CDR3 DNA: TGTGCCAGCAGCGTCGGAGGCGGGGAAGATACGCAGTATTTT; CDR3 protein: CASSVGGGEDTQYF
D gene: TRBD1; V gene: TRBV2; J gene: TRBJ2-2; clone size: .; CDR3 length: 15; CDR3 DNA: TGTGCCAGCAGTGAAAGGACAGGGATGATCGGGGAGCTGTTTTTT; CDR3 protein: CASSERTGMIGELFF
D gene: .; V gene: TRBV2; J gene: TRBJ1-1; clone size: .; CDR3 length: 10; CDR3 DNA: TGTGCCAGCAGTCCCGGGCAAGCTTTCTTT; CDR3 protein: CASSPGQAFF
D gene: .; V gene: TRBV28; J gene: TRBJ1-5; clone size: many; CDR3 length: 13; CDR3 DNA: TGTGCCAGCAGTTCCTGGGACGTCCAGCCCCAGCATTTT; CDR3 protein: CASSSWDVQPQHF
D gene: .; V gene: TRBV3-1; J gene: TRBJ2-7; clone size: many; CDR3 length: 14; CDR3 DNA: TGTGCCAGCAGCCCTCGCAGATTAGGGTACGAGCAGTACTTC; CDR3 protein: CASSPRRLGYEQYF
D gene: TRBD1; V gene: TRBV15; J gene: TRBJ2-1; clone size: .; CDR3 length: 13; CDR3 DNA: TGTGCCACCCAGCAGGGGGCTTTTGATGAGCAGTTCTTC; CDR3 protein: CATQQGAFDEQFF
D gene: .; V gene: TRBV7-9; J gene: TRBJ2-7; clone size: .; CDR3 length: 14; CDR3 DNA: TGTGCCAGCAGCTTTCGTGGGGGAAATGGCGAGCAGTACTTC; CDR3 protein: CASSFRGGNGEQYF
D gene: .; V gene: TRBV4-3; J gene: TRBJ2-3; clone size: .; CDR3 length: 16; CDR3 DNA: TGCGCCAGCAGCCAGAAGCGACGCCTGGGTGTAGATACGCAGTATTTT; CDR3 protein: CASSQKRRLGVDTQYF
D gene: .; V gene: TRBV10-3; J gene: TRBJ1-1; clone size: .; CDR3 length: 13; CDR3 DNA: TGTGCCACCCAACGGAACCAGAACACTGAAGCTTTCTTT; CDR3 protein: CATQRNQNTEAFF
D gene: TRBD2; V gene: TRBV10-3; J gene: TRBJ2-7; clone size: .; CDR3 length: 14; CDR3 DNA: TGTGCCATCACCGGGACTAGCGGGGGGGGTGGGCAGTACTTC; CDR3 protein: CAITGTSGGGGQYF
D gene: TRBD1; V gene: TRBV19; J gene: TRBJ2-3; clone size: .; CDR3 length: 15; CDR3 DNA: TGTGCCAGTAGCAGAGGGACAGACGGTACAGATACGCAGTATTTT; CDR3 protein: CASSRGTDGTDTQYF
D gene: TRBD1; V gene: TRBV5-8; J gene: TRBJ1-1; clone size: many; CDR3 length: 15; CDR3 DNA: TGTGCCAGCAGTTTACAGGGGGCAGTGAACACTGAAGCTTTCTTT; CDR3 protein: CASSLQGAVNTEAFF
D gene: TRBD2; V gene: TRBV5-1; J gene: TRBJ2-7; clone size: .; CDR3 length: 14; CDR3 DNA: TGCGCCAGCAGCTTGGTGGCTAGCGGGGGCGAGCAGTACTTC; CDR3 protein: CASSLVASGGEQYF
D gene: .; V gene: TRBV12-3/TRBV12-4; J gene: TRBJ2-7; clone size: .; CDR3 length: 12; CDR3 DNA: TGTGCCAGCAGTTTAGGGATTTACGAGCAGTACTTC; CDR3 protein: CASSLGIYEQYF
D gene: .; V gene: TRBV9; J gene: TRBJ1-6; clone size: .; CDR3 length: 15; CDR3 DNA: TGTGCCAGCAGCGAAGGGGCGCGCAATAATTCACCCCTCCACTTT; CDR3 protein: CASSEGARNNSPLHF
D gene: TRBD1; V gene: TRBV19; J gene: TRBJ1-2; clone size: once; CDR3 length: 16; CDR3 DNA: TGTGCCAGTAGTGCTGGGACAGGGGTAATTTCAGGGGGCTACACCTTC; CDR3 protein: CASSAGTGVISGGYTF
D gene: .; V gene: TRBV19; J gene: TRBJ1-3; clone size: .; CDR3 length: 14; CDR3 DNA: TGTGCCAGTAGTAATCCGGGGTCCGGAAACACCATATATTTT; CDR3 protein: CASSNPGSGNTIYF
D gene: .; V gene: TRBV6-5; J gene: TRBJ2-7; clone size: once; CDR3 length: 12; CDR3 DNA: TGTGCCAGCAGTAAACCGTCCTACGAGCAGTACTTC; CDR3 protein: CASSKPSYEQYF
D gene: .; V gene: TRBV18; J gene: TRBJ2-2; clone size: .; CDR3 length: 16; CDR3 DNA: TGTGCCAGCTCACCACTTGACAGCGCGAACACCGGGGAGCTGTCTTTT; CDR3 protein: CASSPLDSANTGELSF
D gene: .; V gene: TRBV2; J gene: TRBJ2-7; clone size: .; CDR3 length: 14; CDR3 DNA: TGTGCCAGCAGTGAAGCGCTTCCACAGGGTGAACGGTACTTC; CDR3 protein: CASSEALPQGERYF